The 9 T cell receptor beta chains listed next were all sequenced from one sample in a study of Ad26.COV2.S vaccination and SARS-CoV-2 variants. The protocol was immunoSEQ multiplex PCR, while the TCRdb copy is restricted to in-frame clones and leaves out a portion. The sample includes almost 400,000 clones, over 75% seen only once; the top ten take over 1.5%. Treatment described: 15 to 20 received Ad26.COV2.S at low or high dose, single or two shots; about 5 received placebo; per-sample allocation not given. The samples were gathered on day 63 after the first injection of vaccine or placebo. The input for sequencing was peripheral blood, taken in a trial of Ad26.COV2.S vaccine versus placebo. The receptors originated from a person between 18 and 59 years old who received the Ad26.COV2.S COVID-19 vaccine or a placebo.

This clone appeared once. The rearrangement joins TRBV5-4 to TRBJ2-2; maybe TRBD1 (5 bases). The CDR3 contains 14 residues. Germline CDR1 is SGHNT and CDR2 is YYREEE (reference sequence). V lost 10 bases and J lost 0, with 13 bases in between. The CDR3 loop is CASGLQANTGELFF. The CDR3 nucleotides read TGTGCCTCAGGATTACAGGCGAACACCGGGGAGCTGTTTTTT. The entire variable domain, with the rest obtained from reference TRBV5-4 and TRBJ2-2, is as follows: ETGVTQSPTHLIKTRGQQVTLRCSSQSGHNTVSWYQQALGQGPQFIFQYYREEENGRGNFPPRFSGLQFPNYSSELNVNALELDDSALYLCASGLQANTGELFFGEGSRLTVL.

The rearrangement links TRBV7-8 to TRBJ1-5, with D uncertain. V shed 5 bases and J shed 0 bases, with 14 bases lying between them. Germline V gene lookup returns CDR1 SGHVS and CDR2 FQNEAQ. The CDR3 is 16 amino acids. CDR3 loop: CASSSLYSNSNQPQHF. CDR3 nucleotides: TGTGCCAGCAGCAGCTTATACAGCAATAGCAATCAGCCCCAGCATTTT.

V gene TRBV4-3 combines with J gene TRBJ2-3; 7 nucleotides line up with TRBD2. The V and J ends lost 4 bases and 4 bases, in that order; junction bases with no gene match: 8. This CDR3 has 15 residues. Germline V gene data show CDR1 as LGHNA and CDR2 as YSLEER. Here the CDR3 DNA reads TGCGCCAGCAGCCGCCGGGCTAGCGGCTCAGATACGCAGTATTTT. This sequence encodes CASSRRASGSDTQYF.

There are a few counts of this clone. Distinct nucleotide sequences in the sample also encode this CDR3. This rearrangement joins TRBV5-1 to TRBJ2-2; 7 bases match TRBD2. The CDR3 consists of 14 residues. V lost 2 bases, J lost 5 bases, and 3 bases stayed unmatched. Germline V gene lookup returns CDR1 SGHRS and CDR2 YFSETQ. CDR3 bases: TGCGCCAGCAGCTTAGGCGGGGGTACCGGGGAGCTGTTTTTT. Residues: CASSLGGGTGELFF.

The gene calls are TRBV9 and TRBJ2-3; D unresolved. The CDR3 covers 13 residues. Between the trimmed V and J ends, which lost 4 bases and 4 bases, there was a span of 10 bases. The germline V gene encodes CDR1 SGDLS and CDR2 YYNGEE. The CDR3 here is CASSINPADTQYF. The CDR3 nucleotides are TGTGCCAGCAGCATCAACCCGGCAGATACGCAGTATTTT.

This sequence joins TRBV3-1 (or the pseudogene TRBV3-2) and TRBJ2-5, with 7 bases aligning to TRBD1. Germline V gene data show CDR1 as LGHDT and CDR2 as YNNKEL (reference sequence). The CDR3 totals 14 residues. With V trimmed by 5 bases and J by 3 bases, 6 bases remained unmatched. The CDR3 DNA is TGTGCCAGCAGCAGTTCCGGGACAGAAGAGACCCAGTACTTC. Amino acid sequence: CASSSSGTEETQYF.

CDR3 sequence: CASAGGQETQYF. The CDR3 DNA sequence: TGTGCCAGCGCGGGAGGCCAAGAGACCCAGTACTTC. The V and J genes are TRBV2 and TRBJ2-5; 8 bases map to TRBD2. The CDR3 loop spans 12 amino acids. Germline V gene lookup returns CDR1 SNHLY and CDR2 FYNNEI. After removal of 8 bases from V and 1 base from J, the junction contained 0 bases not matched to a gene.

This chain uses TRBV30 with TRBJ1-1; D is unclear. The CDR3 covers 11 residues. Per germline, CDR1 GTSNPN and CDR2 SVGIG (reference sequence). V was pared by 3 bases and J by 8 bases, with 10 bases between. The CDR3 loop is CAWRIGREAFF. CDR3 nucleotide sequence: TGTGCCTGGAGGATAGGACGAGAAGCTTTCTTT.

The rearrangement joins TRBV4-1 to TRBJ1-3; the D is unclear. V lost 1 base and J lost 4, with 2 bases in between. The CDR3 is 12 amino acids. Germline CDR1 is MGHRA and CDR2 is YSYEKL. The CDR3 bases are TGCGCCAGCAGCCAAGTCGGAAACACCATATATTTT. Its protein is CASSQVGNTIYF.